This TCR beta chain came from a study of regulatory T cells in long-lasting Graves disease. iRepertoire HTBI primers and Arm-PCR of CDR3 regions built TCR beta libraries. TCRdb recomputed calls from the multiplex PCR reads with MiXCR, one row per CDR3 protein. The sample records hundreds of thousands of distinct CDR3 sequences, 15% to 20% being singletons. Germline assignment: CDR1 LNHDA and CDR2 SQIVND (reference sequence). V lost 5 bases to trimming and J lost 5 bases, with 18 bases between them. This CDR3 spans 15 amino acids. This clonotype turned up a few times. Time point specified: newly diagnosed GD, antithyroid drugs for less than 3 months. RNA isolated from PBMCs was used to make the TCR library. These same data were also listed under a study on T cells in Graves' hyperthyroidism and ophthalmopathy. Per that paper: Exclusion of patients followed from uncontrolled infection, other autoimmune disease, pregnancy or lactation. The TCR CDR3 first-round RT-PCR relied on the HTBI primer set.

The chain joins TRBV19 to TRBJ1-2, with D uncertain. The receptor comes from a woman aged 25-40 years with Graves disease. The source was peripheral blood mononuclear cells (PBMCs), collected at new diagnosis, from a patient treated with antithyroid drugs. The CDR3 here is CASSSTFRGEYGYTF. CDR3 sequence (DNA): TGTGCCAGTAGTTCCACATTCCGGGGAGAGTATGGCTACACCTTC.